This T cell receptor (beta chain) appears in the sequencing data of a study of beta chain features in type 1 diabetes. Whole-study results and caveats: A PCR bias possibly favoring shorter templates would apply equally to patients and controls. Patients showed naive, central memory and Treg TCRB repertoires that appeared more similar than those of healthy donors.

Germline CDR1 reads SGHTA; CDR2 reads FQGNSA. V was cut by 6 bases and J by 4 bases, with 7 bases left in between. This CDR3 comprises 12 residues. The isolated RNA, all of it, was reverse transcribed, so expressed TCRB transcripts were what got sequenced. The table came from immunoSEQ multiplex PCR; TCRdb's copy has only in-frame clones and leaves some out. The top ten clones hold 0.02% to 0.025% of a sample with about 900,000 clones, about a sixth of them seen once. There are a few counts of this clone. The target antigen is unknown. Within the sample, other DNA sequences also encode this same CDR3. Material for sequencing was naive CD4+ T cells from blood. The origin of this receptor is a woman between 18 and 30 years old in good health. The chain uses TRBV7-2 and TRBJ2-1, with D hard to call. The CDR3 is CASSVGYNEQFF. DNA for the CDR3: TGTGCCAGCAGTGTCGGATACAATGAGCAGTTCTTC.